A single sample is the source of the 31 T cell receptor beta chains below, sequenced in a study of blood T cell repertoires in COVID-19. Clones were read by immunoSEQ multiplex PCR, and TCRdb kept only the in-frame ones, dropping some. The sample has about 250,000 clones, roughly 86% seen once. Source material: peripheral blood. The receptors originated from a woman aged 55-70 years who had recovered from COVID-19.

This chain uses TRBV28 with TRBJ1-5; 8 positions match TRBD1. Germline CDR1 and CDR2: MDHEN and SYDVKM. The CDR3 sequence is 15 residues long. J gave up 3 bases and V 6 bases, and 7 bases lay outside the gene matches. Here the CDR3 reads CASSTTGGFNQPQHF. The CDR3 bases are TGTGCCAGCAGCACAACAGGGGGGTTCAATCAGCCCCAGCATTTT.

In its sample, this clone was seen once. The CDR3 spells CASSARTGLILRGNTIYF. CDR3 coding DNA: TGTGCCAGCAGCGCACGGACAGGGTTAATACTGCGCGGAAACACCATATATTTT. The chain uses TRBV28 and TRBJ1-3; the match to TRBD1 covers 8 bases. CDR3 length: 18 amino acids. The V and J ends lost 6 bases and 4 bases, in that order; junction bases with no gene match: 17. Germline CDR1 is MDHEN and CDR2 is SYDVKM.

This chain connects TRBV4-1 to TRBJ1-2; 8 bases are shared with TRBD1. Germline trimming cut 4 bases from V and 1 base from J; bases unmatched to any gene: 5. Germline CDR1 reads MGHRA; CDR2 reads YSYEKL. The CDR3 covers 15 residues. The CDR3 sequence: CASSPPGQVNYGYTF. The CDR3 coding sequence is TGCGCCAGCAGCCCACCGGGACAGGTTAACTATGGCTACACCTTC.

The chain employs TRBV5-4 and TRBJ2-1; 11 nucleotides line up with TRBD2. CDR3 length: 15 amino acids. From germline, CDR1 is SGHNT and CDR2 YYREEE (reference sequence). V shed 3 bases and J 5 bases; nucleotides not matched to a gene: 4. Written as DNA, the CDR3 is TGTGCCAGCAGCTCGGGACTAGCGGAGAACAATGAGCAGTTCTTC. Translated: CASSSGLAENNEQFF.

This clone occurred a few times. The genes are TRBV7-2 and TRBJ2-7; 8 positions agree with TRBD2. V was clipped by 3 bases and J by 2 bases; unmatched bases: 3. Germline CDR1 SGHTA, CDR2 FQGNSA. The CDR3 is made up of 14 amino acids. The CDR3 region has the DNA TGTGCCAGCAGCTTGCGGGGGGTCCCCTACGAGCAGTACTTC. It specifies CASSLRGVPYEQYF.

The chain links TRBV28 to TRBJ1-1; D gene uncertain. The V end was cut by 6 bases, the J end by 6 bases, with 20 bases between. There are 15 residues in the CDR3. Germline-derived CDR1 and CDR2 are MDHEN and SYDVKM. Written as DNA, the CDR3 is TGTGCCAGCAGCACTATCGGGGTCAGTAGCCCTGAAGCTTTCTTT. Translated: CASSTIGVSSPEAFF.

This chain joins TRBV6-2 or TRBV6-3 and TRBJ2-2, with 7 bases fitting TRBD1. Germline CDR1 is MNHEY and CDR2 is SVGEGT. V gave up 5 bases and J gave up 0 bases; unmatched junction bases: 18. The CDR3 is 20 residues long. For the CDR3, the DNA is TGTGCCAGCAGTGACGGGACAGCACCCCAAGTGCGGTCGAACACCGGGGAGCTGTTTTTT. It codes for CASSDGTAPQVRSNTGELFF.

The rearrangement uses TRBV9 and TRBJ2-5, with D possibly matching TRBD2 (6 bases). V was cut by 4 bases and J by 5 bases, with 21 bases left in between. The CDR3 has 16 residues. The V gene's germline CDR1 is SGDLS and CDR2 YYNGEE. CDR3 coding DNA: TGTGCCAGCAGCCCCCCGGGACTTTCCGAGGGGGAGACCCAGTACTTC. Protein sequence: CASSPPGLSEGETQYF.

CDR3 nucleotide sequence: TGTGCCAGCAGCCAAACCGCGGCCGCGAACACCGGGGAGCTGTTTTTT. Translating gives CASSQTAAANTGELFF. This sequence joins TRBV3-1 (or the pseudogene TRBV3-2) and TRBJ2-2, with D unclear. Trimming removed 2 bases at V and 0 bases at J, with 10 bases between. The germline V gene encodes CDR1 LGHDT and CDR2 YNNKEL (reference sequence). There are 16 residues in the CDR3.

The J gene is TRBJ2-4, the V gene TRBV6-5; D is ambiguous. Looked up from germline, CDR1 is MNHEY and CDR2 is SVGAGI. V was trimmed by 0 bases and J by 5 bases, leaving 14 bases between them. The CDR3 consists of 16 residues. This chain's CDR3 is CASSYSTVRSENIQYF. The CDR3 region has the DNA TGTGCCAGCAGTTACTCCACAGTACGGTCGGAAAACATTCAGTACTTC.

The sample holds one count of this clone. V and J are TRBV6-2 or TRBV6-3 and TRBJ1-1; 10 nucleotides align to TRBD1. V gave up 2 bases and J gave up 8 bases; unmatched junction bases: 14. CDR1 and CDR2 (germline): MNHEY, SVGEGT. The CDR3 is 17 amino acids. CDR3 coding DNA: TGTGCCAGCAGTTACGATGGGACAGGGGAGTGGGAGTCAGAAGCTTTCTTT. As protein: CASSYDGTGEWESEAFF.

The chain combines TRBV10-3 with TRBJ1-4; 8 bases map to TRBD1. Per germline, CDR1 ENHRY and CDR2 SYGVKD. J gave up 7 bases and V 2 bases, and 9 bases lay outside the gene matches. The CDR3 is 16 amino acids. The CDR3 loop reads CAISEAPGGGGEKLFF. The CDR3 DNA is TGTGCCATCAGTGAGGCGCCAGGGGGCGGGGGTGAAAAACTGTTTTTT.

The V and J genes are TRBV7-2 and TRBJ2-7; TRBD1 matches 7 bases. The CDR3 covers 15 residues. V lost 1 base to trimming and J lost 2 bases; unmatched junction nucleotides: 5. Germline V gene sequence: CDR1 SGHTA, CDR2 FQGNSA. In DNA form, the CDR3 reads TGTGCCAGCAGCTTAGTGGGACAGAGGACCTACGAGCAGTACTTC. Translated: CASSLVGQRTYEQYF.

The rearrangement joins TRBV15 to TRBJ1-3; TRBD1 might be the D (5 bases). Trimming pared 0 bases from V and 0 bases from J, leaving 24 bases between. This CDR3 has 21 residues. Germline V gene sequence: CDR1 LNHNV, CDR2 YYDKDF (reference sequence). CDR3 in DNA: TGTGCCACCAGCAGAGACCCGCGTGAAGGGGCCTTTCTCTTCTCTGGAAACACCATATATTTT. Protein product: CATSRDPREGAFLFSGNTIYF. The complete variable domain, with remaining parts taken from reference TRBV15 and TRBJ1-3, reads DAMVIQNPRYQVTQFGKPVTLSCSQTLNHNVMYWYQQKSSQAPKLLFHYYDKDFNNEADTPDNFQSRRPNTSFCFLDIRSPGLGDTAMYLCATSRDPREGAFLFSGNTIYFGEGSWLTVV.

V usage is TRBV5-6 and J usage is TRBJ1-3; a possible D gene is TRBD1 (6 bases). In germline, CDR1 is SGHDT, CDR2 YYEEEE. The CDR3 spans 14 residues. Trimming pared 2 bases from V and 2 bases from J, leaving 8 bases between. CDR3 bases: TGTGCCAGCAGCTTCAGGGGACCTGGAAACACCATATATTTT. Amino acid sequence: CASSFRGPGNTIYF.

The rearrangement joins TRBV24-1 to TRBJ1-1; weak D call: TRBD1 (6 bases). V lost 0 bases to trimming and J lost 0 bases, with 13 bases between them. Germline CDR1 reads KGHDR; CDR2 reads SFDVKD. The CDR3 runs to 17 residues. CDR3 nucleotide sequence: TGTGCCACCAGTGATTTGGGGTTAAGGACAGTGAACACTGAAGCTTTCTTT. Protein sequence: CATSDLGLRTVNTEAFF.

The gene calls are TRBV19 and TRBJ2-2, with 12 bases lining up with TRBD1. Looked up from germline, CDR1 is LNHDA and CDR2 is SQIVND (reference sequence). The CDR3 has 14 amino acids. Trimming cost V 3 bases and J 12 bases; bases outside gene matches: 5. CDR3 nucleotide sequence: TGTGCCAGTAGTATGGGACAGGGGGCGATCAAGCTGTTTTTT. Translated: CASSMGQGAIKLFF.

The chain couples TRBV3-1 (or the pseudogene TRBV3-2) to TRBJ2-1, with 11 nucleotides matching TRBD1. Trimming took 0 bases from V and 7 from J; bases not matched to a gene: 5. CDR1 is LGHDT, CDR2 YNNKEL, per germline (reference sequence). The CDR3 consists of 16 residues. CDR3 nucleotides: TGTGCCAGCAGCCAAGACTGGACAGGGGGCATGAATGAGCAGTTCTTC. Its protein product is CASSQDWTGGMNEQFF.

The genes are TRBV7-3 and TRBJ2-7; the match to TRBD1 covers 10 bases. V shed 2 bases and J 5 bases; nucleotides not matched to a gene: 3. The CDR3 loop spans 14 amino acids. Germline V gives CDR1 SGHTA, CDR2 FQGTGA. CDR3 in amino acids: CASSLDRGLNEQYF. CDR3 DNA: TGTGCCAGCAGCTTAGACAGGGGGCTCAACGAGCAGTACTTC.

This sequence joins TRBV29-1 and TRBJ2-1; 13 nucleotides align to TRBD2. The junction had 10 bases not matched to a gene; V was cut back by 6 bases and J by 2 bases. Germline V gene sequence: CDR1 SQVTM, CDR2 ANQGSEA. This CDR3 has 17 residues. The CDR3 protein is CSVLTSGGATAYNEQFF. Written as DNA, the CDR3 is TGCAGCGTACTTACTAGCGGGGGGGCCACCGCCTACAATGAGCAGTTCTTC.

The rearrangement joins TRBV3-1 (or the pseudogene TRBV3-2) to TRBJ2-2; 9 nucleotides align to TRBD2. CDR1 and CDR2 (germline): LGHDT, YNNKEL (reference sequence). The CDR3 loop spans 16 amino acids. Trimming took 4 bases from V and 4 from J; bases not matched to a gene: 7. For the CDR3, the DNA is TGTGCCAGCAGCCGCCGCGGGGGGGCGGTCACCGGGGAGCTGTTTTTT. As protein: CASSRRGGAVTGELFF.

The rearrangement links TRBV6-5 to TRBJ1-1; a possible D gene is TRBD1 (6 bases). CDR3 length: 14 residues. Germline V gene lookup returns CDR1 MNHEY and CDR2 SVGAGI. V lost 2 bases to trimming and J lost 10 bases, with 17 bases between them. The CDR3 protein is CASSYGGGGPGAFF. In DNA form, the CDR3 reads TGTGCCAGCAGTTACGGGGGCGGGGGCCCGGGAGCTTTCTTT.

The genes are TRBV2 and TRBJ2-1, with D possibly being TRBD1 (6 bases). The CDR3 is 12 amino acids. The germline V gene has CDR1 SNHLY and CDR2 FYNNEI. Trimming cost V 5 bases and J 7 bases, with 9 bases left between them. CDR3 bases: TGTGCCAGCAGTAAACAGGGAAATGAGCAGTTCTTC. Protein: CASSKQGNEQFF.

The chain combines TRBV29-1 with TRBJ2-3; 12 bases are a match to TRBD1. The V gene's germline CDR1 is SQVTM and CDR2 ANQGSEA. The length of the CDR3 is 14 residues. Losses at the gene ends were 7 bases for V and 0 bases for J; bases not matched to a gene: 2. DNA of the CDR3: TGCAGCGGGGGACAGGGGGCGAGCACAGATACGCAGTATTTT. Amino acid sequence: CSGGQGASTDTQYF.

V is TRBV19 and J is TRBJ2-3; 8 bases align to TRBD2. The CDR3 runs 15 residues. Germline-derived CDR1 and CDR2 are LNHDA and SQIVND (reference sequence). Trimming at V came to 5 bases and at J to 6 bases, leaving 10 bases not matched to a gene. As DNA, the CDR3 is TGTGCCAGTAGTTGGTTAGCGGGGCCTGGGGATACGCAGTATTTT. It specifies CASSWLAGPGDTQYF.

This chain uses TRBV24-1 with TRBJ2-7, with 7 positions matching TRBD1. The CDR3 covers 13 residues. In germline, CDR1 is KGHDR, CDR2 SFDVKD. V trimming: 12 bases; J trimming: 6 bases; junction bases outside the gene matches: 13. The DNA of the CDR3 is TGTGCCCTGTCGAGGACAGGTTGGGCCGAGCAGTACTTC. Its translation is CALSRTGWAEQYF.

The chain employs TRBV2 and TRBJ2-1; 10 nucleotides agree with TRBD1. Germline CDR1 reads SNHLY; CDR2 reads FYNNEI. The J segment lost 2 bases and the V segment lost 5 bases, leaving 6 bases of the junction unmatched. This CDR3 spans 16 amino acids. The CDR3 region is CASSRTGTGAYNEQFF. CDR3 nucleotides: TGTGCCAGCAGTCGAACCGGGACAGGGGCCTACAATGAGCAGTTCTTC.

In its sample, this clone was seen a few times. V is TRBV7-2 and J is TRBJ1-2, with D possibly matching TRBD1 (6 bases). CDR3 length: 15 amino acids. The germline V gene has CDR1 SGHTA and CDR2 FQGNSA. Between the trimmed V and J ends, which lost 1 base and 2 bases, there was a span of 11 bases. Written as DNA, the CDR3 is TGTGCCAGCAGCTTAGTCTCAGGGGAGAACTATGGCTACACCTTC. As protein: CASSLVSGENYGYTF.

The chain joins TRBV18 to TRBJ2-7; TRBD1 agrees at 8 bases. V trimming: 1 base; J trimming: 7 bases; junction bases outside the gene matches: 9. CDR1 is KGHSH, CDR2 LQKENI, per germline. The CDR3 consists of 15 residues. The CDR3: CASSPRTGSAGEQYF. In nucleotides, the CDR3 is TGTGCCAGCTCACCACGGACAGGGAGCGCCGGAGAGCAGTACTTC.

V and J are TRBV9 and TRBJ1-1; D ambiguous. Germline CDR1 reads SGDLS; CDR2 reads YYNGEE. V was clipped by 0 bases and J by 0 bases, with 6 bases between them. This CDR3 has 14 residues. CDR3 nucleotides: TGTGCCAGCAGCGTAGACAGATTGAACACTGAAGCTTTCTTT. Translation gives CASSVDRLNTEAFF. Filled out from reference TRBV9 and TRBJ1-1, the complete variable domain reads DSGVTQTPKHLITATGQRVTLRCSPRSGDLSVYWYQQSLDQGLQFLIQYYNGEERAKGNILERFSAQQFPDLHSELNLSSLELGDSALYFCASSVDRLNTEAFFGQGTRLTVV.

This clone was seen once. This chain joins TRBV6-5 and TRBJ1-2; 10 bases fit TRBD1. V was pared by 8 bases and J by 7 bases, with 7 bases of the junction left unmatched. Looked up from germline, CDR1 is MNHEY and CDR2 is SVGAGI. The CDR3 extends over 13 amino acids. Here the CDR3 reads CASSLTGGTGYTF. CDR3 nucleotides: TGTGCCAGCTCCCTGACAGGGGGCACTGGCTACACCTTC.